The clone carrying this T cell receptor (beta chain) was picked up one time. Its target is not known. The stimulus was lysate of CMV-infected fibroblasts, about 10 ug/mL. CD40L/CD69 double-negative CD45RO-high memory CD4+ T cells were collected. CDR3 length: 14 residues. CDR1 and CDR2 from the germline V gene are LNHNV and YYDKDF (reference sequence). Unmatched junction bases numbered 5, after V lost 4 bases and J lost 3 bases. The libraries were made with immunoSEQ version 4 in survey mode. TCRdb keeps only in-frame clones here, not all; method: immunoSEQ multiplex PCR. This table holds 48,000 or so clones, about 80% found once. The data were taken from a study of persistence of HIV-infected CD4 T cells.

This chain links TRBV15 with TRBJ1-2, with 7 bases aligning to TRBD1. Sequences were derived from CD4+ T cells sorted from PBMCs after approximately 19-hour stimulation, sampled from a patient who received antiretroviral therapy. This TCR was sampled from an adult man with HIV who was CMV-seropositive. DNA for the CDR3: TGTGCCACCAGCAAGGGACAGTCTTACTATGGCTACACCTTC. Translation: CATSKGQSYYGYTF. Full variable domain (missing parts from reference TRBV15 and TRBJ1-2): DAMVIQNPRYQVTQFGKPVTLSCSQTLNHNVMYWYQQKSSQAPKLLFHYYDKDFNNEADTPDNFQSRRPNTSFCFLDIRSPGLGDTAMYLCATSKGQSYYGYTFGSGTRLTVV.